This T cell receptor (beta chain) was documented in a study of blood T cells in healthy people across ages. Study-wide background: Capturing about one barcoded beta molecule per two T cells was achieved by template switching.

Comments on this clonotype: Its antigen remains unidentified.

General study results and limits: Among T cells, TCR beta diversity per million cells dropped roughly linearly as age rose.

Through a sample-barcoded 5' primer and a J-beta primer mix, a second PCR was run for roughly 7 to 12 cycles. TCRdb processed the 5' RACE reads anew with MiXCR; each CDR3 protein has one entry. This sample has around 780,000 distinct CDR3 sequences, with just over 55% found just once. Germline assignment: CDR1 MNHEY and CDR2 SVGEGT. The CDR3 sequence is 16 residues long. V gave up 5 bases and J gave up 0 bases; unmatched junction bases: 10. The J gene is TRBJ2-7, the V gene TRBV6-2 or TRBV6-3, with 7 bases that match TRBD2. Sequencing was done on a sample of blood. The source of this sequence is a middle-aged man in good health. The CDR3 sequence is CASSPRGEGISYEQYF. CDR3 nucleotide sequence: TGTGCCAGCAGTCCCCGAGGGGAGGGGATCTCCTACGAGCAGTACTTC.